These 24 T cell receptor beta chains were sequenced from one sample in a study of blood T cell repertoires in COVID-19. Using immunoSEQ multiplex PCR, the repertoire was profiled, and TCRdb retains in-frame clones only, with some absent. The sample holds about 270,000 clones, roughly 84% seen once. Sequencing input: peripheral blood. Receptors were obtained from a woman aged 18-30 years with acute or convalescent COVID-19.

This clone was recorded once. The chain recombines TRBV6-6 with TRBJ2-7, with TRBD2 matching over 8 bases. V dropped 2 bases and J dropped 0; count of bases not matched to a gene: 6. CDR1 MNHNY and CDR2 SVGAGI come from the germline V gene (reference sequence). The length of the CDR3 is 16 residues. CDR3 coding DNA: TGTGCCAGCAGTTACCCTACTAGCGGATCCTCCTACGAGCAGTACTTC. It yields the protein CASSYPTSGSSYEQYF.

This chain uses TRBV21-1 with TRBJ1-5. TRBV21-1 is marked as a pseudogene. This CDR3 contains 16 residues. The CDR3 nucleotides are TGTGCCAGCAGCAATCACTATTGTGATAGCAATCAGCCCCAGCATTTT. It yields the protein CASSNHYCDSNQPQHF.

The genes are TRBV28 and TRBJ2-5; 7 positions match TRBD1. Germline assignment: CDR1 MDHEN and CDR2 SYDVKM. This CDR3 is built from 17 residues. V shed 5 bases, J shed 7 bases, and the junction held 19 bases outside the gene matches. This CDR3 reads CASSATNRDSSTGTQYF. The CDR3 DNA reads TGTGCCAGCAGTGCAACAAACCGGGACAGCAGTACGGGGACCCAGTACTTC.

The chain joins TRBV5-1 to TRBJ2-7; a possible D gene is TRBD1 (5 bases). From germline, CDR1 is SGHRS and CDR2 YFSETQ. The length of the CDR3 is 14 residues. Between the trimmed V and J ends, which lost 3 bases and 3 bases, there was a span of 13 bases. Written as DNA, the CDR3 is TGCGCCAGCAGCTCTTTCTCCAGGGACTACGAGCAGTACTTC. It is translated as CASSSFSRDYEQYF.

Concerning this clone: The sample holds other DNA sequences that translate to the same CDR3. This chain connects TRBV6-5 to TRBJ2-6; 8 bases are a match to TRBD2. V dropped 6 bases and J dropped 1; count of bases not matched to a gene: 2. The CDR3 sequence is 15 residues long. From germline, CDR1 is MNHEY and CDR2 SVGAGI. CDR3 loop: CASRTGGSGANVLTF. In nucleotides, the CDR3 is TGTGCCAGCAGGACGGGGGGGTCTGGGGCCAACGTCCTGACTTTC.

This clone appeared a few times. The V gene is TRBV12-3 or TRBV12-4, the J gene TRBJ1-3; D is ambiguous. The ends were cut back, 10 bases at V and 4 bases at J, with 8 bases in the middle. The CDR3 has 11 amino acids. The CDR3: CATRGGNTIYF. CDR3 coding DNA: TGTGCCACCCGCGGGGGAAACACCATATATTTT.

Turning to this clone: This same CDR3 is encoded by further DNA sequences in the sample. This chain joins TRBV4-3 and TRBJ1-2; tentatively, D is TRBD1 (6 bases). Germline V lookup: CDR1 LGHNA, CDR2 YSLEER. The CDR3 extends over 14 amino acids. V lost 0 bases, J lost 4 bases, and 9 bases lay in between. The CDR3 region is CASSQDRGGYGYTF. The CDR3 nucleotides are TGCGCCAGCAGCCAAGACAGGGGCGGCTATGGCTACACCTTC.

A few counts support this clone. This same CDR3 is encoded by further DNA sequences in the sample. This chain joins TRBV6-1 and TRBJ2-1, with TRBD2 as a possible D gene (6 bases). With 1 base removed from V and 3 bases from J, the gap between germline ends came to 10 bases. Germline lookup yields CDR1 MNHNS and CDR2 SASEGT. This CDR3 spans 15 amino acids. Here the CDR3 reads CASSEGGRGYNEQFF. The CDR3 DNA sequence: TGTGCCAGCAGTGAAGGCGGGCGGGGCTACAATGAGCAGTTCTTC.

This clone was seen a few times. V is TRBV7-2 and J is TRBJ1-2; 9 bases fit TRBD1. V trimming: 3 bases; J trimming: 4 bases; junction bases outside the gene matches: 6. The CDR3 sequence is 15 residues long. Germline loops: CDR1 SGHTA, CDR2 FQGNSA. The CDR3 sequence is CASSFRDRALYGYTF. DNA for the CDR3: TGTGCCAGCAGCTTCCGGGACAGGGCCCTCTATGGCTACACCTTC.

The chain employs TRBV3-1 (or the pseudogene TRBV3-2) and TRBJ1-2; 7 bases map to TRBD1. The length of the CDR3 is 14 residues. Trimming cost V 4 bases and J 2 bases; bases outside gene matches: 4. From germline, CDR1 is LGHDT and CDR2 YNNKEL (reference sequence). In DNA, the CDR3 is TGTGCCAGCAGCCGACCGGGACAGAACTATGGCTACACCTTC. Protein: CASSRPGQNYGYTF.

Written as DNA, the CDR3 is TGTGCCAGCAGCGTAGGCAGGGGCGGTGAGACCCAGTACTTC. This sequence encodes CASSVGRGGETQYF. This sequence joins TRBV9 and TRBJ2-5, with a possible D match to TRBD1 (6 bases). V lost 0 bases to trimming and J lost 5 bases, with 11 bases between them. This CDR3 comprises 14 residues. Germline CDR1 reads SGDLS; CDR2 reads YYNGEE.

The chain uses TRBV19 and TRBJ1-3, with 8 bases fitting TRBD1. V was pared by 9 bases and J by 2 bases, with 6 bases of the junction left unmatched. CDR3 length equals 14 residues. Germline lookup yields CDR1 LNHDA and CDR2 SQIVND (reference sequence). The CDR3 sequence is CASSQGATGNTIYF. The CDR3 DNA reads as TGTGCCAGCTCCCAGGGGGCAACTGGAAACACCATATATTTT.

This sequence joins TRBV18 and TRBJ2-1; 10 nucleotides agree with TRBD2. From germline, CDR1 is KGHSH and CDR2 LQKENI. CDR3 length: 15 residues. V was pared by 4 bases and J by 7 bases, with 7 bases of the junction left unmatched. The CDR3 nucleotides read TGTGCCAGCTCACTCCGACTAGCGGGTGTTAATGAGCAGTTCTTC. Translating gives CASSLRLAGVNEQFF.

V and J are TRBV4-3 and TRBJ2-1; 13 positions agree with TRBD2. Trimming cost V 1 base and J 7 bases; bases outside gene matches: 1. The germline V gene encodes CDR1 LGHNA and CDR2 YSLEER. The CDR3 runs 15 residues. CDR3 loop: CASSQALAGGNEQFF. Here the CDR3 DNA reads TGCGCCAGCAGCCAAGCACTAGCGGGGGGGAATGAGCAGTTCTTC.

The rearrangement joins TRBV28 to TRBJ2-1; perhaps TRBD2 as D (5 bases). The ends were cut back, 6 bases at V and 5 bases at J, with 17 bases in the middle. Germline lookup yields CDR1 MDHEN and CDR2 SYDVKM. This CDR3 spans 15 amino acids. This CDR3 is CASSPTRGRDNEQFF. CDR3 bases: TGTGCCAGCAGCCCAACGAGAGGGCGCGACAATGAGCAGTTCTTC.

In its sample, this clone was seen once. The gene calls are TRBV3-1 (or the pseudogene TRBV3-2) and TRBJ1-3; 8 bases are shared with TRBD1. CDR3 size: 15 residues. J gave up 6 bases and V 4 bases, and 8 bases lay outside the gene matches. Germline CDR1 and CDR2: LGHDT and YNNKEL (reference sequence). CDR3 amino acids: CASSRNQGQENTIYF. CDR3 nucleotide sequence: TGTGCCAGCAGCCGCAATCAGGGACAGGAAAACACCATATATTTT.

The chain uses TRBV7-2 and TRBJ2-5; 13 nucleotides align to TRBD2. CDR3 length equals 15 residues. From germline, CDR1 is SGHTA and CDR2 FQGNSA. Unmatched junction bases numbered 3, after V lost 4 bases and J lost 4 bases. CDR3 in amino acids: CASSSWTSGRETQYF. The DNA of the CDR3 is TGTGCCAGCAGCTCCTGGACTAGCGGGAGAGAGACCCAGTACTTC.

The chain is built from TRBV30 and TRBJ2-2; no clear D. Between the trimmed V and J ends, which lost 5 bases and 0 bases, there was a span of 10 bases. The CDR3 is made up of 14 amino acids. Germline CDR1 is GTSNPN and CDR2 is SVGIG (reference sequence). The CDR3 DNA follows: TGTGCCTGGCGACATTCCGCGAACACCGGGGAGCTGTTTTTT. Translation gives CAWRHSANTGELFF.

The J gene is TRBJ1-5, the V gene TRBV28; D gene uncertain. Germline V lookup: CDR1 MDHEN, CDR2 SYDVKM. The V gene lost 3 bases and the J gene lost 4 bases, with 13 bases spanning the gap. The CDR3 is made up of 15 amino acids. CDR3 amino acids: CASSFLINRNQPQHF. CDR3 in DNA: TGTGCCAGCAGTTTCCTAATTAACCGGAATCAGCCCCAGCATTTT.

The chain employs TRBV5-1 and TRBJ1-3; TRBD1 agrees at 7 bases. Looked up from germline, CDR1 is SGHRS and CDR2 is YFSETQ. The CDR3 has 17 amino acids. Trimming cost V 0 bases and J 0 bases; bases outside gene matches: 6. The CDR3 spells CASSLVGQAISGNTIYF. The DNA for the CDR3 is TGCGCCAGCAGCTTGGTAGGACAGGCGATCTCTGGAAACACCATATATTTT.

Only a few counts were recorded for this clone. Here the CDR3 DNA reads TGTGCTAGTGGTCCTGGACAGCCCGGGGAGCTGTTTTTT. Its translation is CASGPGQPGELFF. This chain links TRBV12-5 with TRBJ2-2; possibly TRBD1 for D (6 bases). V was trimmed by 5 bases and J by 6 bases, leaving 10 bases between them. Germline V gives CDR1 LGHNT, CDR2 FRNRAP. The CDR3 length is 13 residues.

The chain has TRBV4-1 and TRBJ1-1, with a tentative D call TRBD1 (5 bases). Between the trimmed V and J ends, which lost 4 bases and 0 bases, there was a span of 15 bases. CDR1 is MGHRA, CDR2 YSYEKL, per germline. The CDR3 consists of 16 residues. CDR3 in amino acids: CASSLAVGALNTEAFF. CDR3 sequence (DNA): TGCGCCAGCAGCCTGGCGGTTGGGGCGCTGAACACTGAAGCTTTCTTT.

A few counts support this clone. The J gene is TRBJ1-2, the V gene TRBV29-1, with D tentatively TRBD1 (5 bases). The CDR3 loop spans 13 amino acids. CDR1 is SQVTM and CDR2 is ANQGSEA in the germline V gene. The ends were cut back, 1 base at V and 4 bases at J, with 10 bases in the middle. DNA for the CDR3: TGCAGCGTTGAAGCCTCAGGGATCTATGGCTACACCTTC. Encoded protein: CSVEASGIYGYTF.

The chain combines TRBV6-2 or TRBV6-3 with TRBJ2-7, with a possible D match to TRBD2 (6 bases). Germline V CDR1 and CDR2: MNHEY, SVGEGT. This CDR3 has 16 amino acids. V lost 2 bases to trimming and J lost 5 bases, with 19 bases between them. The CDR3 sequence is CASSYPHTTSGHEQYF. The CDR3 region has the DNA TGTGCCAGCAGTTACCCCCACACGACTAGTGGCCACGAGCAGTACTTC.